This record covers a single T cell receptor beta chain. Its cognate antigen is unknown. This entry comes from a study of response to subunit inactivated influenza vaccine. The germline V gene encodes CDR1 SGDLS and CDR2 YYNGEE. The CDR3 totals 16 residues. V shed 0 bases and J 2 bases; nucleotides not matched to a gene: 4. TCRdb called the RT-PCR reads again in MiXCR, with one record for every CDR3 protein. The sample includes about 520,000 distinct CDR3 sequences, roughly 25% of them seen just once. Whole-study findings and limits: The authors put forward the suggestion that each seasonal influenza vaccination may bring in only a limited number of new T cells.

The V and J genes are TRBV9 and TRBJ2-2; 7 nucleotides line up with TRBD2. Sequencing used CD4+ T cells sorted from PBMCs, obtained more than 4 days after vaccination. The sequence came from a man aged 50 or older who received an inactivated influenza vaccine. CDR3 protein: CASSVVGGSNTGELFF. The CDR3 nucleotides are TGTGCCAGCAGCGTAGTCGGGGGGAGCAACACCGGGGAGCTGTTTTTT.